This is a list of T cell receptor beta chains from one sample in a study of shared clonotypes between healthy human individuals. Measured with immunoSEQ multiplex PCR; TCRdb has only the in-frame clones, and not every one. The sample includes 450,000 to 500,000 clones, 79% of them seen just once. What was sequenced was PBMCs. The receptor set was obtained from a woman between 40 and 50 years old in good health. Some clones in this sample may be carry-over from other donors' samples. Each CDR3 is given with its conserved first and last residue. Fields, in order: V gene, clone size, J gene, D gene, CDR3 protein, CDR3 DNA. The D gene is left open where the match is weak. Rows give clone size only sometimes, using once, few, many, or a class for an expanded clone.

>TRBV15|.|TRBJ2-3|TRBD2
CATSLPGGGTQYF
TGTGCCACCAGCCTGCCGGGGGGTGGTACGCAGTATTTT
>TRBV18|.|TRBJ1-1|TRBD1
CASSPPTGEDTEAFF
TGTGCCAGCTCACCACCGACAGGGGAGGACACTGAAGCTTTCTTT
>TRBV7-8|few|TRBJ2-5|.
CASSLTLSGETQYF
TGTGCCAGCAGCTTAACCCTTAGTGGTGAGACCCAGTACTTC
>TRBV2|.|TRBJ1-3|TRBD1
CASRASQGAVGNTIYF
TGTGCCAGCAGGGCCTCACAGGGGGCTGTTGGAAACACCATATATTTT
>TRBV6-1|.|TRBJ2-1|TRBD2
CAGRSAGEINEQFF
TGTGCCGGACGTTCGGCGGGAGAAATAAATGAGCAGTTCTTC
>TRBV28|.|TRBJ2-6|.
CASTQGLSGANVLTF
TGTGCCAGCACCCAGGGGCTCTCTGGGGCCAACGTCCTGACTTTC
>TRBV29-1|.|TRBJ2-1|TRBD2
CSVGLAGGNEQFF
TGCAGCGTTGGACTAGCGGGAGGCAATGAGCAGTTCTTC
>TRBV5-1|.|TRBJ2-3|TRBD2
CASSLTPGLASTDTQYF
TGCGCCAGCAGCTTAACGCCGGGACTAGCGTCCACAGATACGCAGTATTTT
>TRBV6-1|.|TRBJ1-2|TRBD1
CASSGDRGTGRNYGYTF
TGTGCCAGCAGTGGGGACCGGGGGACAGGGCGTAACTATGGCTACACCTTC
>TRBV7-9|.|TRBJ1-4|.
CASSGHEDREKLFF
TGTGCCAGCAGCGGACATGAGGACCGTGAAAAACTGTTTTTT
>TRBV7-2|few|TRBJ1-1|.
CASSYLGTEAFF
TGTGCCAGCAGCTATTTAGGGACTGAAGCTTTCTTT
>TRBV5-5|.|TRBJ2-7|.
CASSWGPGQSSYEQYF
TGTGCCAGCAGCTGGGGTCCGGGACAAAGCTCCTACGAGCAGTACTTC
>TRBV11-2|once|TRBJ2-7|TRBD1
CASSFTGTGDYEQYF
TGTGCCAGCAGCTTCACCGGGACAGGGGACTACGAGCAGTACTTC
>TRBV10-3|.|TRBJ1-2|.
CAISGGVPNYGYTF
TGTGCCATCAGTGGAGGGGTTCCGAACTATGGCTACACCTTC
>TRBV5-1|few|TRBJ1-1|.
CASSRDSLNTEAFF
TGCGCCAGCAGCCGCGACAGTTTGAACACTGAAGCTTTCTTT
>TRBV19|.|TRBJ2-2|.
CASRDGTGELFF
TGTGCCAGTAGGGATGGGACCGGGGAGCTGTTTTTT
>TRBV6-5|.|TRBJ1-2|.
CASSYSQGRYGYTF
TGTGCCAGCAGTTATAGCCAGGGGAGGTATGGCTACACCTTC
>TRBV28|.|TRBJ1-4|TRBD1
CASSRTGINEKLFF
TGTGCCAGCAGTAGGACAGGAATAAATGAAAAACTGTTTTTT
>TRBV11-2|few|TRBJ2-2|TRBD2
CASSLEPTSGRLLPRGELFF
TGTGCCAGCAGCTTAGAACCGACTAGCGGGAGGCTGCTCCCGCGGGGGGAGCTGTTTTTT
>TRBV4-3|few|TRBJ2-6|TRBD1
CASSQVVGGDGANVLTF
TGCGCCAGCAGCCAAGTAGTAGGGGGCGACGGGGCCAACGTCCTGACTTTC
>TRBV4-3|.|TRBJ2-6|.
CASSQEFGPGANVLTF
TGCGCCAGCAGCCAAGAGTTCGGCCCTGGGGCCAACGTCCTGACTTTC
>TRBV6-6|.|TRBJ2-2|.
CASVANTGELFF
TGTGCCAGCGTGGCGAACACCGGGGAGCTGTTTTTT
>TRBV18|.|TRBJ2-1|.
CASSPPSRSYNEQFF
TGTGCCAGCTCACCCCCTAGTCGGTCCTACAATGAGCAGTTCTTC
>TRBV6-5|.|TRBJ2-1|TRBD1
CASQRDRDNEQFF
TGTGCCAGCCAGCGGGACAGGGACAATGAGCAGTTCTTC
>TRBV27|.|TRBJ1-2|.
CASSPTGTNYGYTF
TGTGCCAGCAGTCCAACAGGGACGAACTATGGCTACACCTTC
>TRBV27|.|TRBJ1-2|.
CASSLGGGYGYTF
TGTGCCAGCAGTTTGGGAGGGGGCTATGGCTACACCTTC